Listed here are 7 T cell receptor beta chains from one sample, sequenced in a study of blood T cell repertoires in COVID-19. The method was immunoSEQ multiplex PCR; TCRdb's version includes in-frame clones alone and lacks a portion of them. Of about 250,000 clones detected, around nine tenths appear once; the ten largest clones hold approximately 2.1%. Input material: peripheral blood. The receptors here all came from a woman aged 40 to 50 who had recovered from COVID-19.

V is TRBV4-3 and J is TRBJ2-1, with TRBD2 matching 8 bases. Germline V gene data show CDR1 as LGHNA and CDR2 as YSLEER. The CDR3 extends over 17 amino acids. Trimming removed 1 base from V and 4 bases from J; junction bases left unmatched: 9. The chain's CDR3 is CASSQVDSGAVYNEQFF. The CDR3 DNA reads as TGCGCCAGCAGCCAAGTGGATAGCGGGGCGGTTTACAATGAGCAGTTCTTC.

The V and J genes are TRBV5-1 and TRBJ2-3, with TRBD1 matching over 10 bases. V shed 4 bases, J shed 4 bases, and the junction held 3 bases outside the gene matches. The V gene's germline CDR1 is SGHRS and CDR2 YFSETQ. The CDR3 length is 14 residues. The CDR3: CASSPGQGPDTQYF. The CDR3 DNA reads TGCGCCAGCAGCCCGGGACAGGGGCCAGATACGCAGTATTTT.

The genes are TRBV5-1 and TRBJ2-1; 12 nucleotides align to TRBD2. The CDR3 runs to 16 residues. The junction had 8 bases not matched to a gene; V was cut back by 3 bases and J by 7 bases. CDR1 and CDR2 (germline): SGHRS, YFSETQ. CDR3 sequence reads: CASSSRLAGALNEQFF. The CDR3 coding sequence is TGCGCCAGCAGCTCAAGACTAGCGGGAGCGTTGAATGAGCAGTTCTTC.

The rearrangement links TRBV7-2 to TRBJ1-2, with a possible D match to TRBD1 (6 bases). The CDR3 has 15 amino acids. Trimming removed 2 bases from V and 4 bases from J, with 14 bases in between. In germline, CDR1 is SGHTA, CDR2 FQGNSA. CDR3 sequence: CASSLKRDRTYGYTF. The CDR3 DNA is TGTGCCAGCAGCTTAAAAAGAGACAGGACCTATGGCTACACCTTC.

The V call is TRBV11-2, the J call TRBJ1-1; D not resolved. V shed 0 bases and J shed 5 bases, with 13 bases lying between them. Germline CDR1 SGHAT, CDR2 FQNNGV. The CDR3 consists of 15 residues. DNA for the CDR3: TGTGCCAGCAGCTTAGATCTTTTTCCGGGAACTGAAGCTTTCTTT. The encoded protein is CASSLDLFPGTEAFF.

The chain's CDR3 is CASSPRSGGMNTIYF. In DNA, the CDR3 is TGTGCCAGCAGCCCCCGTTCGGGAGGGATGAACACCATATATTTT. The rearrangement uses TRBV7-2 and TRBJ1-3; unclear D gene. Germline values: CDR1 SGHTA, CDR2 FQGNSA. CDR3 length equals 15 residues. Trimming cost V 5 bases and J 7 bases, with 18 bases left between them.

The V gene is TRBV2, the J gene TRBJ1-5, with no clear D. Germline CDR1 is SNHLY and CDR2 is FYNNEI. Trimming took off 7 bases at V and 7 bases at J, with 17 bases between the two ends. CDR3 length: 14 residues. The CDR3 sequence: CASTSFGIGQPQHF. The CDR3 DNA sequence: TGTGCCAGCACATCCTTCGGGATTGGACAGCCCCAGCATTTT.